Presented here are 20 T cell receptor beta chains from one specimen sequenced in a study of T cells in Graves' hyperthyroidism and ophthalmopathy. Amplification of TCR beta CDR3 regions was performed using RNA transcripts as template. HTBI primers were employed in a first-round RT-PCR of the TCR CDR3. TCRdb independently ran MiXCR on the multiplex PCR reads; one entry per CDR3 protein. The table has roughly 110,000 distinct CDR3 sequences, about a sixth seen once. Input material: blood. The receptors were sampled from a woman in her forties or fifties with Graves' hyperthyroidism.

This clonotype was seen many times. V is TRBV28 and J is TRBJ2-2; D is unresolved. From germline, CDR1 is MDHEN and CDR2 SYDVKM. The CDR3 has 15 amino acids. V was shortened by 5 bases and J by 6 bases, with 16 bases between the two germline ends. The CDR3 sequence is CASSRQPPGPGELFF. CDR3 DNA: TGTGCCAGCAGTCGACAACCCCCGGGTCCCGGGGAGCTGTTTTTT.

In this sample, this clonotype turned up many times. V and J are TRBV6-1 and TRBJ2-5; 11 bases line up with TRBD1. The trim removed 6 bases at V and 5 bases at J, leaving 8 bases unmatched. Per germline, CDR1 MNHNS and CDR2 SASEGT. This CDR3 spans 15 amino acids. This chain's CDR3 is CASRKRTGGGETQYF. The CDR3 bases are TGTGCCAGCAGAAAACGGACAGGGGGCGGGGAGACCCAGTACTTC.

The sample holds many counts of this clonotype. V is TRBV15 and J is TRBJ1-4; D gene ambiguous. The ends were cut back, 8 bases at V and 3 bases at J, with 19 bases in the middle. The CDR3 is 16 amino acids. Per the germline V gene, CDR1 is LNHNV and CDR2 is YYDKDF (reference sequence). CDR3 in DNA: TGTGCCACCGAGGATCTGGGAAGGGAGGCTAATGAAAAACTGTTTTTT. The encoded protein is CATEDLGREANEKLFF.

Many counts were recorded for this clonotype. The chain employs TRBV30 and TRBJ2-3; D possibly corresponds to TRBD2 (6 bases). This CDR3 region has 12 residues. CDR1 GTSNPN and CDR2 SVGIG come from the germline V gene (reference sequence). Trimming left V 3 bases short and J 7 bases short, with 11 bases between. CDR3 sequence: CAWRREGYTQYF. The CDR3 DNA follows: TGTGCCTGGAGGCGGGAAGGATATACGCAGTATTTT.

The genes are TRBV28 and TRBJ2-7; a possible D gene is TRBD2 (6 bases). The CDR3 spans 14 residues. Germline CDR1 reads MDHEN; CDR2 reads SYDVKM. Trimming stripped 2 bases from V and 7 bases from J, with 15 bases between. The CDR3 DNA reads TGTGCCAGCAGTTTACCGGGAGAGTCGGAAGAGCAGTACTTC. Translating gives CASSLPGESEEQYF.

This rearrangement joins TRBV9 to TRBJ1-1, with TRBD1 matching 7 bases. CDR1 is SGDLS and CDR2 is YYNGEE in the germline V gene. This CDR3 has 15 residues. Trimming took 2 bases from V and 0 from J; bases not matched to a gene: 4. The CDR3 coding sequence is TGTGCCAGCAGCGTTTCCAGGGGGGTGAACACTGAAGCTTTCTTT. Translating gives CASSVSRGVNTEAFF.

The chain employs TRBV3-1 and TRBJ2-3; perhaps TRBD2 as D (6 bases). CDR3 length: 15 amino acids. Germline V gene lookup returns CDR1 LGHDT and CDR2 YNNKEL (reference sequence). Trimming stripped 2 bases from V and 5 bases from J, with 14 bases between. The CDR3 sequence is CASSQTGRKIDTQYF. DNA for the CDR3: TGTGCCAGCAGCCAAACCGGGAGAAAGATAGATACGCAGTATTTT.

This clonotype was found many times. V is TRBV28 and J is TRBJ2-7; TRBD2 agrees at 10 bases. The CDR3 has 15 amino acids. Germline V gene data show CDR1 as MDHEN and CDR2 as SYDVKM. Germline trimming cut 6 bases from V and 0 bases from J; bases unmatched to any gene: 5. In DNA form, the CDR3 reads TGTGCCAGCAGGTCTAGCGGGGGCAGCTCCTACGAGCAGTACTTC. The encoded protein is CASRSSGGSSYEQYF.

This clonotype was seen repeatedly, ten times or more. The J gene is TRBJ1-2, the V gene TRBV29-1, with D maybe TRBD1 (6 bases). From germline, CDR1 is SQVTM and CDR2 ANQGSEA. V lost 5 bases, J lost 4 bases, and 11 bases lay in between. There are 12 residues in the CDR3. The CDR3 sequence is CSVNKDSYGYTF. CDR3 nucleotides: TGCAGCGTTAATAAGGACAGCTATGGCTACACCTTC.

On this clonotype itself: Given the absence of the conserved phenylalanine or tryptophan at the CDR3 end, a read error is likely. CDR3 DNA sequence: TGTGCCAGCAGTTTAGCAAGACAGGCTCGGAACTATGGCTACACCCTC. As protein: CASSLARQARNYGYTL. The chain combines TRBV27 with TRBJ1-2, with D tentatively TRBD1 (6 bases). The germline gives CDR1 MNHEY, CDR2 SMNVEV (reference sequence). This CDR3 is built from 16 residues. Between the trimmed V and J ends, which lost 2 bases and 2 bases, there was a span of 15 bases.

This clonotype was found many times. V usage is TRBV19 and J usage is TRBJ2-2; possibly TRBD2 for D (5 bases). Germline CDR1 and CDR2: LNHDA and SQIVND (reference sequence). Deletions cut 3 bases from V and 5 bases from J, with 13 bases between. The CDR3 is 15 residues long. The CDR3: CASSIEYRGTGELFF. In DNA form, the CDR3 reads TGTGCCAGTAGTATTGAATACCGAGGGACCGGGGAGCTGTTTTTT. Supplemented by reference TRBV19 and TRBJ2-2, the full variable domain reads DGGITQSPKYLFRKEGQNVTLSCEQNLNHDAMYWYRQDPGQGLRLIYYSQIVNDFQKGDIAEGYSVSREKKESFPLTVTSAQKNPTAFYLCASSIEYRGTGELFFGEGSRLTVL.

This clonotype was counted many times. J is TRBJ2-2 and V is TRBV10-3; D ambiguous. The V gene's germline CDR1 is ENHRY and CDR2 SYGVKD. V lost 0 bases, J lost 0 bases, and 17 bases lay in between. The CDR3 is 19 residues long. The CDR3 nucleotides read TGTGCCATCAGTGAGTCTAACATCGGACGCCCTACGAACACCGGGGAGCTGTTTTTT. Protein product: CAISESNIGRPTNTGELFF.

This clonotype was picked up many times. This chain uses TRBV2 with TRBJ1-6; D ambiguous. The CDR3 totals 13 residues. Trimming stripped 5 bases from V and 7 bases from J, with 9 bases between. Germline-derived CDR1 and CDR2 are SNHLY and FYNNEI. CDR3 region: CASSPQQNSPLHF. The CDR3 DNA reads TGTGCCAGCAGTCCCCAGCAGAATTCACCCCTCCACTTT.

The chain employs TRBV7-2 and TRBJ2-5, with D maybe TRBD1 (6 bases). Looked up from germline, CDR1 is SGHTA and CDR2 is FQGNSA. The CDR3 has 16 amino acids. The V gene lost 0 bases and the J gene lost 1 base, with 12 bases spanning the gap. CDR3 loop: CASSLATQGPQETQYF. The CDR3 DNA sequence: TGTGCCAGCAGCTTAGCCACACAGGGACCCCAAGAGACCCAGTACTTC.

This clonotype came up many times. The rearrangement links TRBV7-3 to TRBJ1-6; possible D gene TRBD1, 6 bases. The germline V gene encodes CDR1 SGHTA and CDR2 FQGTGA. Trimming removed 0 bases at V and 6 bases at J, with 15 bases between. The CDR3 covers 17 residues. CDR3 in DNA: TGTGCCAGCAGCTTAACAGGGGGAGGGCAGCCTAATTCACCCCTCCACTTT. This sequence encodes CASSLTGGGQPNSPLHF.

This clonotype has just a few counts. A read error may be the cause here, since a much bigger clone is one base away. The genes are TRBV2 and TRBJ2-7; D is uncertain. The germline V gene has CDR1 SNHLY and CDR2 FYNNEI. Between the trimmed V and J ends, which lost 5 bases and 5 bases, there was a span of 7 bases. The CDR3 has 11 amino acids. CDR3 loop: CASSPRHEQYF. The CDR3 DNA sequence: TGTGCCAGCAGTCCTAGGCACGAGCAGTACTTC.

This clonotype was seen at least ten times. Germline and junction disagree at one end, which may indicate a read error. The rearrangement uses TRBV29-1 and TRBJ2-1; D is tentatively TRBD1 or TRBD2 (5 bases each). Germline assignment: CDR1 SQVTM and CDR2 ANQGSEA. The CDR3 length is 14 residues. CDR3 sequence: CSVEAERTYNEQFF. The CDR3 DNA follows: TGCAGCGTGGAAGCGGAAAGGACATACAATGAGCAGTTCTTC.

This clonotype was detected many times. J is TRBJ2-7 and V is TRBV20-1, with 7 bases aligning to TRBD1. This CDR3 has 13 amino acids. Trimming cost V 3 bases and J 1 base; bases outside gene matches: 3. Germline assignment: CDR1 DFQATT and CDR2 SNEGSKA (reference sequence). The CDR3 loop is CSASEGQSYEQYF. CDR3 nucleotides: TGCAGTGCTAGTGAGGGACAGTCCTACGAGCAGTACTTC.

There are a few counts of this clonotype. V is TRBV7-6 and J is TRBJ1-1; 8 bases line up with TRBD1. This CDR3 has 14 amino acids. Germline CDR1 SGHVS, CDR2 FNYEAQ. The V segment lost 5 bases and the J segment 5 bases; nucleotides outside the gene matches: 7. The CDR3: CASSPGQDLTEAFF. The CDR3 nucleotides are TGTGCCAGCAGCCCGGGACAGGATTTAACTGAAGCTTTCTTT.

The J gene is TRBJ1-1, the V gene TRBV2; 8 bases align to TRBD1. CDR3 length: 14 residues. The ends lost 2 bases at V and 4 bases at J; junction bases unmatched: 3. Germline V gene sequence: CDR1 SNHLY, CDR2 FYNNEI. This CDR3 is CASSERQGATEAFF. DNA for the CDR3: TGTGCCAGCAGTGAACGGCAGGGGGCCACTGAAGCTTTCTTT.